The 21 T cell receptor beta chains presented below share a single source sample, sequenced in a study of T cells in tuberculosis. Sequencing was performed with immunoSEQ multiplex PCR; in TCRdb, only in-frame clones are kept and a portion is missing. The sample holds roughly 34,000 clones, 97% seen once. Sequenced: PBMCs. Every receptor here comes from a donor aged 10-29 years with latent tuberculosis or without tuberculosis infection.

This clone was seen once. The genes are TRBV5-4 and TRBJ2-7, with 8 positions matching TRBD2. This CDR3 contains 17 residues. Germline V gene sequence: CDR1 SGHNT, CDR2 YYREEE (reference sequence). Losses at the gene ends were 0 bases for V and 0 bases for J; bases not matched to a gene: 8. CDR3 sequence: CASSLVGRRGASYEQYF. The CDR3 DNA reads TGTGCCAGCAGCTTGGTTGGTCGGCGGGGGGCCTCCTACGAGCAGTACTTC.

The J gene is TRBJ1-5, the V gene TRBV2, with D possibly being TRBD1 (6 bases). The CDR3 runs 17 residues. Trimming stripped 0 bases from V and 3 bases from J, with 15 bases between. CDR1 is SNHLY and CDR2 is FYNNEI in the germline V gene. The CDR3 nucleotides read TGTGCCAGCAGTGAAGCGGTCCCAGACAGGTTCAATCAGCCCCAGCATTTT. Amino acids: CASSEAVPDRFNQPQHF.

V usage is TRBV5-6 and J usage is TRBJ1-3; D ambiguous. This CDR3 has 15 amino acids. V dropped 4 bases and J dropped 4 bases, with 15 bases sitting between them. Germline lookup yields CDR1 SGHDT and CDR2 YYEEEE. Here the CDR3 reads CASSLVGSGGNTIYF. Here the CDR3 DNA reads TGTGCCAGCAGCCTCGTGGGCTCTGGGGGAAACACCATATATTTT.

The chain recombines TRBV14 with TRBJ2-1, with a weak D call TRBD1 (5 bases). The CDR3 consists of 16 residues. CDR1 and CDR2 from the germline V gene are SGHDN and FVKESK. The V end was cut by 4 bases, the J end by 0 bases, with 13 bases between. CDR3 residues: CASSLRTISSYNEQFF. In DNA, the CDR3 is TGTGCCAGCAGCCTTCGGACAATTAGCTCCTACAATGAGCAGTTCTTC.

The rearrangement links TRBV7-9 to TRBJ2-1, with 10 positions matching TRBD1. The junction had 13 bases not matched to a gene; V was cut back by 5 bases and J by 9 bases. Germline lookup yields CDR1 SEHNR and CDR2 FQNEAQ (reference sequence). The CDR3 covers 16 residues. CDR3 coding DNA: TGTGCCAGCAGCCCCACCTCGGGACAGGGGCAGAGTGAGCAGTTCTTC. Amino acids: CASSPTSGQGQSEQFF.

The chain is built from TRBV10-3 and TRBJ2-3; D remains ambiguous. CDR3 length: 17 amino acids. Per germline, CDR1 ENHRY and CDR2 SYGVKD. The ends were cut back, 0 bases at V and 1 base at J, with 14 bases in the middle. CDR3 residues: CAISESAHKFGTDTQYF. As DNA, the CDR3 is TGTGCCATCAGTGAGTCGGCCCATAAGTTTGGCACAGATACGCAGTATTTT.

CDR3 loop: CASSEAWVGAFF. CDR3 DNA: TGTGCCAGCAGTGAAGCGTGGGTCGGGGCTTTCTTT. The gene calls are TRBV2 and TRBJ1-1, with D uncertain. This CDR3 comprises 12 residues. Germline-derived CDR1 and CDR2 are SNHLY and FYNNEI. V was pared by 0 bases and J by 11 bases, with 10 bases between.

The genes are TRBV2 and TRBJ1-1; possible D gene TRBD1, 5 bases. The CDR3 runs 15 residues. V lost 2 bases, J lost 6 bases, and 16 bases lay in between. Germline assignment: CDR1 SNHLY and CDR2 FYNNEI. The CDR3 bases are TGTGCCAGCAGTGAAAGGTGGGGGGTTGGCGCTGAAGCTTTCTTT. Translation: CASSERWGVGAEAFF.

CDR3 sequence: CASSPLTGQARTQYF. The CDR3 DNA reads TGTGCCAGCTCACCTCTGACAGGACAGGCTAGGACCCAGTACTTC. The rearrangement joins TRBV18 to TRBJ2-5, with TRBD1 identical over 7 bases. The V segment lost 3 bases and the J segment 7 bases; nucleotides outside the gene matches: 11. The CDR3 length is 15 residues. Germline CDR1 KGHSH, CDR2 LQKENI.

The chain has TRBV5-1 and TRBJ2-1; TRBD2 matches at 9 bases. V was pared by 4 bases and J by 8 bases, with 10 bases of the junction left unmatched. Germline values: CDR1 SGHRS, CDR2 YFSETQ. This CDR3 comprises 15 residues. The CDR3 is CASSRQTSGSYEQFF. The CDR3 DNA reads TGCGCCAGCAGCCGACAGACTAGCGGATCCTATGAGCAGTTCTTC.

This rearrangement joins TRBV11-2 to TRBJ2-5; 8 bases are a match to TRBD2. Germline V gene lookup returns CDR1 SGHAT and CDR2 FQNNGV. V lost 5 bases, J lost 4 bases, and 3 bases stayed unmatched. This CDR3 has 13 amino acids. This CDR3 reads CASSRGGRETQYF. Written as DNA, the CDR3 is TGTGCCAGCAGCCGGGGGGGTAGAGAGACCCAGTACTTC.

This clone was picked up one time. This CDR3 is CATGQLYEQYF. In nucleotides, the CDR3 is TGTGCCACCGGACAGCTCTACGAGCAGTACTTC. The chain recombines TRBV19 with TRBJ2-7, with D possibly being TRBD1 (6 bases). From germline, CDR1 is LNHDA and CDR2 SQIVND (reference sequence). V gave up 10 bases and J gave up 3 bases, with 10 bases separating them. The CDR3 is made up of 11 amino acids.

The chain recombines TRBV5-1 with TRBJ1-1; 7 nucleotides align to TRBD1. The CDR3 consists of 17 residues. CDR1 is SGHRS and CDR2 is YFSETQ in the germline V gene. Unmatched junction bases numbered 10, after V lost 1 base and J lost 1 base. The CDR3 sequence is CASSLNTDRAPNTEAFF. CDR3 sequence (DNA): TGCGCCAGCAGCTTGAACACCGACAGGGCGCCGAACACTGAAGCTTTCTTT.

The J gene is TRBJ1-5, the V gene TRBV5-8; the match to TRBD1 covers 9 bases. The junction had 6 bases not matched to a gene; V was cut back by 3 bases and J by 5 bases. Germline V gene data show CDR1 as SGHTS and CDR2 as YDEGEE. This CDR3 contains 15 residues. The CDR3 sequence is CASSYLDRGYQPQHF. CDR3 nucleotides: TGTGCCAGCAGCTACCTGGACAGGGGTTATCAGCCCCAGCATTTT.

The chain is built from TRBV11-2 and TRBJ2-5; D call uncertain. The ends were cut back, 5 bases at V and 5 bases at J, with 9 bases in the middle. The CDR3 runs to 12 residues. The germline V gene has CDR1 SGHAT and CDR2 FQNNGV. CDR3 protein: CASSPAYETQYF. CDR3 nucleotide sequence: TGTGCCAGCAGCCCTGCGTACGAGACCCAGTACTTC.

This rearrangement joins TRBV2 to TRBJ1-1, with 10 bases lining up with TRBD1. Germline V gene data show CDR1 as SNHLY and CDR2 as FYNNEI. There are 13 residues in the CDR3. V shed 6 bases, J shed 5 bases, and the junction held 3 bases outside the gene matches. The CDR3 reads CASRGQGDTEAFF. In DNA, the CDR3 is TGTGCCAGCAGAGGACAGGGGGATACTGAAGCTTTCTTT.

This clone was counted a single time. V usage is TRBV6-5 and J usage is TRBJ2-2; no clear D. V gave up 2 bases and J gave up 3 bases, with 4 bases separating them. From germline, CDR1 is MNHEY and CDR2 SVGAGI. The CDR3 has 13 amino acids. The CDR3 nucleotides are TGTGCCAGCAGTTACCCGGACACCGGGGAGCTGTTTTTT. Translated, it gives CASSYPDTGELFF.

This clone appeared a single time. The chain uses TRBV5-1 and TRBJ2-1; 12 nucleotides align to TRBD2. Germline V gene lookup returns CDR1 SGHRS and CDR2 YFSETQ. The CDR3 sequence is 16 residues long. The V segment lost 4 bases and the J segment 4 bases; nucleotides outside the gene matches: 6. CDR3 amino acids: CASSGGTSGPYNEQFF. The CDR3 bases are TGCGCCAGCAGCGGAGGGACTAGCGGGCCATACAATGAGCAGTTCTTC. Full variable domain (rest looked up from reference TRBV5-1 and TRBJ2-1): KAGVTQTPRYLIKTRGQQVTLSCSPISGHRSVSWYQQTPGQGLQFLFEYFSETQRNKGNFPGRFSGRQFSNSRSEMNVSTLELGDSALYLCASSGGTSGPYNEQFFGPGTRLTVL.

J is TRBJ2-3 and V is TRBV28; a weak D match, TRBD1 (5 bases). This CDR3 comprises 13 residues. Trimming stripped 3 bases from V and 4 bases from J, with 8 bases between. Germline CDR1 is MDHEN and CDR2 is SYDVKM. The CDR3 sequence: CASSFQGADTQYF. CDR3 nucleotides: TGTGCCAGCAGTTTCCAAGGGGCAGATACGCAGTATTTT.

The V call is TRBV7-8, the J call TRBJ2-2; 12 bases fit TRBD2. J lost 2 bases, V lost 2 bases, and 3 bases had no gene match. Germline CDR1 is SGHVS and CDR2 is FQNEAQ. This CDR3 comprises 17 residues. The CDR3 sequence: CASSLTSGRTNTGELFF. As DNA, the CDR3 is TGTGCCAGCAGCTTAACTAGCGGGAGGACTAACACCGGGGAGCTGTTTTTT.

CDR3: CASSLVAGAYGYTF. CDR3 nucleotides: TGCGCCAGCAGCTTGGTGGCAGGCGCCTATGGCTACACCTTC. The genes are TRBV5-1 and TRBJ1-2; no clear D gene. Germline assignment: CDR1 SGHRS and CDR2 YFSETQ. V was trimmed by 0 bases and J by 4 bases, leaving 10 bases between them. There are 14 residues in the CDR3.